One and the same sample provided the 21 T cell receptor beta chains below, sequenced in a study of blood T cell repertoires in COVID-19. Here immunoSEQ multiplex PCR was the method, and the copy in TCRdb shows in-frame clones only, minus some. This table has 35,000 to 40,000 clones, roughly 83% appearing once. The sample comprised peripheral blood. These receptors came from a human donor with acute or convalescent COVID-19. The donor label of this sample is uncertain.

Points on this clone: The same CDR3 arises from other DNA sequences in this sample as well. CDR3 sequence reads: CASSYSARGNTEAFF. The CDR3 region has the DNA TGTGCCAGCAGTTACTCGGCCCGGGGGAACACTGAAGCTTTCTTT. V is TRBV6-5 and J is TRBJ1-1, with D unclear. V dropped 0 bases and J dropped 1 base, with 9 bases sitting between them. The V gene's germline CDR1 is MNHEY and CDR2 SVGAGI. The length of the CDR3 is 15 residues.

The J gene is TRBJ2-1, the V gene TRBV5-1; 8 bases align to TRBD2. The CDR3 has 16 residues. V lost 0 bases to trimming and J lost 1 base; unmatched junction nucleotides: 3. Germline-derived CDR1 and CDR2 are SGHRS and YFSETQ. CDR3 region: CASSLAPGGSYNEQFF. Here the CDR3 DNA reads TGCGCCAGCAGCTTGGCACCGGGAGGGTCCTACAATGAGCAGTTCTTC. Variable domain in full (rest from reference TRBV5-1 and TRBJ2-1): KAGVTQTPRYLIKTRGQQVTLSCSPISGHRSVSWYQQTPGQGLQFLFEYFSETQRNKGNFPGRFSGRQFSNSRSEMNVSTLELGDSALYLCASSLAPGGSYNEQFFGPGTRLTVL.

This chain connects TRBV7-9 to TRBJ1-4, with no clear D. The CDR3 length is 14 residues. V dropped 5 bases and J dropped 10 bases, with 17 bases sitting between them. Germline V gene sequence: CDR1 SEHNR, CDR2 FQNEAQ (reference sequence). CDR3 DNA sequence: TGTGCCAGCAGCCCCCGGGCGAAGGAGGGAAAACTGTTTTTT. Translated: CASSPRAKEGKLFF.

For the CDR3, the DNA is TGTGCCAGCAGCTTGGAGGGTAGCGGGGGGAACCGGCAGTTCTTC. This gives the protein CASSLEGSGGNRQFF. The rearrangement uses TRBV5-4 and TRBJ2-1; 10 bases are a match to TRBD2. V shed 0 bases and J 12 bases; nucleotides not matched to a gene: 9. The CDR3 spans 15 residues. Germline assignment: CDR1 SGHNT and CDR2 YYREEE (reference sequence).

This clone was recorded a few times. The genes are TRBV5-1 and TRBJ1-2; maybe TRBD1 (6 bases). V was shortened by 0 bases and J by 3 bases, with 6 bases between the two germline ends. Germline V lookup: CDR1 SGHRS, CDR2 YFSETQ. The CDR3 sequence is 13 residues long. Here the CDR3 reads CASSLDRDYGYTF. The CDR3 region has the DNA TGCGCCAGCAGCTTGGACAGGGACTATGGCTACACCTTC.

This clone appeared once. The chain is built from TRBV30 and TRBJ1-2; the D gene is possibly TRBD1 (6 bases). The CDR3 consists of 13 residues. Trimming pared 6 bases from V and 3 bases from J, leaving 14 bases between. Germline CDR1 and CDR2: GTSNPN and SVGIG (reference sequence). CDR3 sequence reads: CACDPSGDYGYTF. The CDR3 nucleotides are TGTGCCTGCGACCCCTCAGGGGACTATGGCTACACCTTC.

The V and J genes are TRBV30 and TRBJ1-2, with 7 bases matching TRBD1. In germline, CDR1 is GTSNPN, CDR2 SVGIG (reference sequence). The CDR3 runs to 12 residues. Losses at the gene ends were 3 bases for V and 4 bases for J; bases not matched to a gene: 2. CDR3 sequence (DNA): TGTGCCTGGAGAGACAGGGTCTATGGCTACACCTTC. Translating gives CAWRDRVYGYTF.

The J gene is TRBJ2-1, the V gene TRBV25-1, with a tentative D call TRBD1 (6 bases). The CDR3 is made up of 11 amino acids. V lost 4 bases and J lost 15, with 13 bases in between. Germline CDR1 MGHDK, CDR2 SYGVNS. CDR3 sequence: CASSVEDSTFF. The DNA for the CDR3 is TGTGCCAGCAGTGTGGAGGACAGTACGTTCTTC.

This chain's CDR3 is CASSERGGRASPLHF. The CDR3 DNA sequence: TGTGCCAGCAGTGAAAGGGGGGGGAGGGCCTCACCCCTCCACTTT. V is TRBV2 and J is TRBJ1-6; perhaps TRBD1 as D (6 bases). CDR3 length: 15 residues. Trimming stripped 2 bases from V and 10 bases from J, with 15 bases between. Germline V gene data show CDR1 as SNHLY and CDR2 as FYNNEI.

This rearrangement joins TRBV28 to TRBJ1-1, with a weak D call TRBD1 (6 bases). In germline, CDR1 is MDHEN, CDR2 SYDVKM. Trimming stripped 3 bases from V and 4 bases from J, with 18 bases between. The CDR3 runs 16 residues. The CDR3 DNA follows: TGTGCCAGCAGTTTGGACAGCGGGGTACCTCTCACTGAAGCTTTCTTT. Translating gives CASSLDSGVPLTEAFF.

The chain joins TRBV18 to TRBJ2-7; a weak D match, TRBD1 (5 bases). Germline V gene lookup returns CDR1 KGHSH and CDR2 LQKENI. V lost 3 bases and J 0 bases, leaving 9 bases between the germline ends. The CDR3 extends over 14 amino acids. The CDR3 bases are TGTGCCAGCTCACCCGGAGACAGCTCCTACGAGCAGTACTTC. This gives the protein CASSPGDSSYEQYF.

The gene calls are TRBV4-1 and TRBJ1-2; D gene unclear. The germline V and J ends were trimmed by 1 base and 2 bases, with 11 bases remaining between them. Per germline, CDR1 MGHRA and CDR2 YSYEKL. This CDR3 is 15 amino acids long. The CDR3 DNA reads TGCGCCAGCAGCCAAGGGCTCCCGCCGAACTATGGCTACACCTTC. Translation gives CASSQGLPPNYGYTF.

The chain employs TRBV5-1 and TRBJ1-6, with D uncertain. This CDR3 contains 15 residues. V gave up 0 bases and J gave up 3 bases, with 7 bases separating them. Per germline, CDR1 SGHRS and CDR2 YFSETQ. The CDR3 sequence is CASSLAPGYNSPLHF. CDR3 sequence (DNA): TGCGCCAGCAGCTTGGCCCCGGGCTATAATTCACCCCTCCACTTT. Combining the CDR3 with reference TRBV5-1 and TRBJ1-6 gives the whole variable domain KAGVTQTPRYLIKTRGQQVTLSCSPISGHRSVSWYQQTPGQGLQFLFEYFSETQRNKGNFPGRFSGRQFSNSRSEMNVSTLELGDSALYLCASSLAPGYNSPLHFGNGTRLTVT.

This chain uses TRBV7-5 with TRBJ1-1; whether TRBD1, the table's D call, matches the DNA was not checked. TRBV7-5 is a known pseudogene. There are 14 residues in the CDR3. For the CDR3, the DNA is TGTGCCAGAAGCCCCTGTCAGGGTCGTACTGAAGCTTTCTTT. Protein product: CARSPCQGRTEAFF.

The chain links TRBV5-8 to TRBJ2-6; D not certain. The length of the CDR3 is 15 residues. V lost 2 bases, J lost 0 bases, and 6 bases lay in between. Germline V gene lookup returns CDR1 SGHTS and CDR2 YDEGEE. The CDR3 coding sequence is TGTGCCAGCAGCTTAAGGAGCTCTGGGGCCAACGTCCTGACTTTC. Translation gives CASSLRSSGANVLTF. The full variable domain, completed using reference TRBV5-8 and TRBJ2-6, is EAGVTQSPTHLIKTRGQQATLRCSPISGHTSVYWYQQALGLGLQFLLWYDEGEERNRGNFPPRFSGRQFPNYSSELNVNALELEDSALYLCASSLRSSGANVLTFGAGSRLTVL.

The chain joins TRBV6-1 to TRBJ2-3; tentative D call: TRBD1 (6 bases). The V gene's germline CDR1 is MNHNS and CDR2 SASEGT. This CDR3 is built from 16 residues. V lost 2 bases and J 3 bases, leaving 15 bases between the germline ends. CDR3 region: CASSELNRVPTDTQYF. CDR3 nucleotides: TGTGCCAGCAGTGAACTAAACAGGGTCCCAACAGATACGCAGTATTTT.

The rearrangement uses TRBV6-1 and TRBJ2-7; D call uncertain. The germline V gene has CDR1 MNHNS and CDR2 SASEGT. Deletions cut 3 bases from V and 2 bases from J, with 11 bases between. The CDR3 runs 14 residues. The chain's CDR3 is CASSEYRTPYEQYF. Here the CDR3 DNA reads TGTGCCAGCAGTGAGTACAGAACCCCCTACGAGCAGTACTTC.

The rearrangement joins TRBV11-1 to TRBJ2-7; 7 bases are shared with TRBD2. The last part of the DNA fits TRBJ2-1 better; the J call may be wrong. Per germline, CDR1 SGHAT and CDR2 FQDESV (reference sequence). The CDR3 extends over 15 amino acids. CDR3 amino acids: CASSPGEGHYNEQFF. The CDR3 nucleotides are TGTGCCAGCAGCCCCGGGGAGGGCCACTACAATGAGCAGTTCTTC.

V and J are TRBV5-8 and TRBJ1-5, with D tentatively TRBD1 (5 bases). Between the trimmed V and J ends, which lost 3 bases and 2 bases, there was a span of 15 bases. This CDR3 comprises 16 residues. Germline lookup yields CDR1 SGHTS and CDR2 YDEGEE. CDR3 in amino acids: CASSSYQGMGNQPQHF. The CDR3 nucleotides are TGTGCCAGCAGCTCATATCAGGGAATGGGCAATCAGCCCCAGCATTTT.

The gene calls are TRBV28 and TRBJ1-2; D unresolved. The CDR3 totals 12 residues. CDR1 is MDHEN and CDR2 is SYDVKM in the germline V gene. Trimming stripped 3 bases from V and 2 bases from J, with 4 bases between. CDR3 nucleotides: TGTGCCAGCAGTTTCTCGAACTATGGCTACACCTTC. It is translated as CASSFSNYGYTF.

The chain joins TRBV7-9 to TRBJ2-7; D is uncertain. The CDR3 has 13 amino acids. V gave up 5 bases and J gave up 0 bases, with 8 bases separating them. From germline, CDR1 is SEHNR and CDR2 FQNEAQ (reference sequence). The chain's CDR3 is CASSALSSYEQYF. CDR3 sequence (DNA): TGTGCCAGCAGCGCACTTAGCTCCTACGAGCAGTACTTC.